The clone carrying this T cell receptor (beta chain) is medium-sized in the sample. No antigen is known for it. The CDR3 has 16 residues. Per the germline V gene, CDR1 is SEHNR and CDR2 is FQNEAQ (reference sequence). Unmatched junction bases numbered 13, after V lost 5 bases and J lost 4 bases. The TCRbeta library incorporated unique molecular identifiers. TCRdb independently ran MiXCR on the PCR reads; one entry per CDR3 protein. The table records thousands of distinct CDR3 sequences, over 7.5% of them present only once. The sample is drawn from a study of T-cell reconstitution after alpha-beta-depleted transplantation in children. Whole-study results and caveats: The origin of alpha-beta T cells about two months after transplant was reportedly several hundred expanded graft clones. Surviving recipient T cells and intrathymic progenitors accounted for some patients' high TCRbeta diversity at day 60. The authors attributed T-cell counts and diversity one year after transplant mostly to newly produced T cells.

The sequence derives from a male patient aged 2 to 9 who had a stem cell transplant for acute lymphoblastic leukemia, so the T cells may come from the graft donor. J is TRBJ1-1 and V is TRBV7-9, with TRBD1 matching over 7 bases. The sample in question was PBMCs, mostly from graft donor cells, obtained 180 days after TCRalphabeta/CD19-depleted stem cell transplant. CDR3 amino acids: CASSDLTGFGITEAFF. CDR3 nucleotide sequence: TGTGCCAGCAGCGACCTGACAGGGTTTGGGATCACTGAAGCTTTCTTT.